The entry below describes one TCR beta chain. The antigen remains undetermined. This sample is part of a study of shared clonotypes between healthy human individuals. Overall study results and limits: An effect of sequencing depth on clonotype sharing among donors was expected.

Sequencing was performed with immunoSEQ multiplex PCR; in TCRdb, only in-frame clones are kept and a portion is missing. This table holds more than 550,000 clones, over 55% found once. Per germline, CDR1 SQVTM and CDR2 ANQGSEA. This CDR3 has 15 residues. The V end lost 4 bases, the J end lost 5 bases, and 20 bases lay between the germline ends. Source material: memory CD4+ T cells sorted from blood. Subset of the sample: CD45RA-negative fraction. The sequence was obtained from a woman between 25 and 40 years old in good health. The chain is built from TRBV29-1 and TRBJ2-5; D is possibly TRBD1 (5 bases). The CDR3 region has the DNA TGCAGCGTTGTTTTGCAAATAGGGGCATGGGAGACCCAGTACTTC. Protein product: CSVVLQIGAWETQYF. The full variable domain, in which reference TRBV29-1 and TRBJ2-5 provide the parts outside the CDR3, is SAVISQKPSRDICQRGTSLTIQCQVDSQVTMMFWYRQQPGQSLTLIATANQGSEATYESGFVIDKFPISRPNLTFSTLTVSNMSPEDSSIYLCSVVLQIGAWETQYFGPGTRLLVL.